This T cell receptor (beta chain) was recovered during a study of CD8 T cells in ankylosing spondylitis. Study conclusions and caveats: Disease-associated clones were reportedly significantly overrepresented in matched ankylosing spondylitis synovial fluid.

CDR1 KGHSH and CDR2 LQKENI come from the germline V gene. The CDR3 spans 16 residues. The V gene end was trimmed by 1 base and the J gene end by 7 bases; junction bases not matched to a gene: 8. TCRdb processed the 5' RACE reads anew with MiXCR; each CDR3 protein has one entry. The sample yields about 150,000 distinct CDR3 sequences, about an eighth seen once. This clonotype was found many times. What it binds is unknown. The receptor's source is a female donor with ankylosing spondylitis or in good health (not recorded which). Sample: blood, either unsorted or a sorted T cell fraction (not recorded which). The chain employs TRBV18 and TRBJ1-4; 8 bases match TRBD1. In DNA form, the CDR3 reads TGTGCCAGCTCACCACGAGGTTCACAGGGGGGTGAAAAACTGTTTTTT. This gives the protein CASSPRGSQGGEKLFF.